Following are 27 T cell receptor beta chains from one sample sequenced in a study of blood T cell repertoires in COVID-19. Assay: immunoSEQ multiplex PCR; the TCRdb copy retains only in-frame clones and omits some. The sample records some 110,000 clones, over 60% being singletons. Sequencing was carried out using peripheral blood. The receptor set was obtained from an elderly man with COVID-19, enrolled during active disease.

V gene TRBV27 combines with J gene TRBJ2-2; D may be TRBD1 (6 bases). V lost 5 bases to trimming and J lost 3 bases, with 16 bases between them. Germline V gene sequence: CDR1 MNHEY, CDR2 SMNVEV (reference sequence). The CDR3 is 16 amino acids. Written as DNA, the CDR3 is TGTGCCAGCAGTCGTACCGGGACACTCGACACCGGGGAGCTGTTTTTT. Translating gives CASSRTGTLDTGELFF.

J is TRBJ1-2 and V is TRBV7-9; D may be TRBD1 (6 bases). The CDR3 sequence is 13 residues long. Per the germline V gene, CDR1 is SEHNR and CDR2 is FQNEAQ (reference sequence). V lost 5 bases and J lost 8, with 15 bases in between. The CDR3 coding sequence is TGTGCCAGCAGCCAGGGGAATGTTAAGGGCTACACCTTC. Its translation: CASSQGNVKGYTF.

CDR3 sequence reads: CASSQAARSVAELFF. The CDR3 DNA reads as TGCGCCAGCAGCCAAGCGGCGAGAAGCGTAGCAGAACTGTTTTTT. V is TRBV4-3 and J is TRBJ1-4, with D unclear. The CDR3 contains 15 residues. V gave up 1 base and J gave up 12 bases, with 18 bases separating them. The germline V gene encodes CDR1 LGHNA and CDR2 YSLEER.

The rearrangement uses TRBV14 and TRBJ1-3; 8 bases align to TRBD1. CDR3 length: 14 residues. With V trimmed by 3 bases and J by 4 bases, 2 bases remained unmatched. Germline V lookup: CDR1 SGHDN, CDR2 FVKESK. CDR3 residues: CASSQDRVGNTIYF. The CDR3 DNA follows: TGTGCCAGCAGCCAGGACAGGGTCGGAAACACCATATATTTT.

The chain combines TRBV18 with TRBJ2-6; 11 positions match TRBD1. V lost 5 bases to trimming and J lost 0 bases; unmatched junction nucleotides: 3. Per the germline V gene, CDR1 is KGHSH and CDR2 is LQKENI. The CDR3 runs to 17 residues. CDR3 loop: CASSFGTGGSGANVLTF. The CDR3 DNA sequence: TGTGCCAGCTCATTCGGGACAGGGGGCTCTGGGGCCAACGTCCTGACTTTC.

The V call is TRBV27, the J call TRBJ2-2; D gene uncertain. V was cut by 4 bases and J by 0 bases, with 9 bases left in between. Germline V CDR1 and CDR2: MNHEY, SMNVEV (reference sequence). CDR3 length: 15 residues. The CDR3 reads CASSSGYANTGELFF. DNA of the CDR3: TGTGCCAGCAGTTCCGGGTATGCGAACACCGGGGAGCTGTTTTTT.

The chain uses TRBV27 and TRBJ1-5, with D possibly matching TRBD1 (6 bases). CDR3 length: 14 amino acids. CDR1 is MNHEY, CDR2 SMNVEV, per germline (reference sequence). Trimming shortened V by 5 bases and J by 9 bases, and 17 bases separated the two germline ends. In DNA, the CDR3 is TGTGCCAGCAGTGCGGAGGACAGTTTTGGGCCCCAGCATTTT. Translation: CASSAEDSFGPQHF.

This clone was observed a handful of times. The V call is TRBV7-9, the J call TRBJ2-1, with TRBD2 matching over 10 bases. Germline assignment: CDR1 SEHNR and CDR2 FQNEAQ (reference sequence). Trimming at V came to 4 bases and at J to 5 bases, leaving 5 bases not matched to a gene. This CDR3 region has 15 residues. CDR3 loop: CASSSLAGVNNEQFF. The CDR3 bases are TGTGCCAGCAGCTCTCTAGCGGGAGTCAACAATGAGCAGTTCTTC.

CDR3 amino acids: CASSAGGGGAYEQYF. CDR3 DNA: TGTGCCAGCAGCGCGGGAGGGGGAGGGGCTTACGAGCAGTACTTC. V usage is TRBV9 and J usage is TRBJ2-7; TRBD2 aligns across 8 bases. V lost 3 bases, J lost 4 bases, and 9 bases stayed unmatched. CDR1 is SGDLS and CDR2 is YYNGEE in the germline V gene. There are 15 residues in the CDR3.

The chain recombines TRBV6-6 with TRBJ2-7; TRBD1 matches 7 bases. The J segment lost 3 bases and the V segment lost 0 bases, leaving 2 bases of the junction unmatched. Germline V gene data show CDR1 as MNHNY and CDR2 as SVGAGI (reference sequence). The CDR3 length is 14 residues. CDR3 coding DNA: TGTGCCAGCAGTTACTCAGGGGGCCACTACGAGCAGTACTTC. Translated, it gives CASSYSGGHYEQYF.

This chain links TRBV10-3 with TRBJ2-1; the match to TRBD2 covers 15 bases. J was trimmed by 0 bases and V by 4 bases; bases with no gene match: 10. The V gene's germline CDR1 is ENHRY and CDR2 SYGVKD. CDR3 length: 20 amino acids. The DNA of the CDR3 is TGTGCCATCAGTGGACCGGGACTAGCGGGAGGTGCGAGCTCCTACAATGAGCAGTTCTTC. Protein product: CAISGPGLAGGASSYNEQFF.

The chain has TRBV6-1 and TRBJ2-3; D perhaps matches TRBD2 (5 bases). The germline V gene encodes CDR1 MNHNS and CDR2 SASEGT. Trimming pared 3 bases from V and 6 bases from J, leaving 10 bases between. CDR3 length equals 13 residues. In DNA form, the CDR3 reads TGTGCCAGCAGTGACGGGATGGCGGATACGCAGTATTTT. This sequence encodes CASSDGMADTQYF.

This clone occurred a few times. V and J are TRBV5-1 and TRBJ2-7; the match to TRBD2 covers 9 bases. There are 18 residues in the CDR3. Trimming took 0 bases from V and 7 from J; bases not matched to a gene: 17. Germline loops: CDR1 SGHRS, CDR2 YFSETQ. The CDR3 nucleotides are TGCGCCAGCAGCTTGGGAGGACCCCTGGCGGGAGGGCCAGGTGAGCAGTACTTC. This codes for CASSLGGPLAGGPGEQYF.

CDR3: CATHPVGFQNQPQHF. The CDR3 DNA reads as TGTGCCACCCACCCCGTGGGCTTTCAGAATCAGCCCCAGCATTTT. This chain connects TRBV28 to TRBJ1-5; D call uncertain. V gave up 10 bases and J gave up 4 bases, with 20 bases separating them. The CDR3 is 15 amino acids. Germline V gene sequence: CDR1 MDHEN, CDR2 SYDVKM.

CDR3 protein: CATSDRLNQPQHF. The CDR3 bases are TGTGCCACCAGTGATCGGTTGAATCAGCCCCAGCATTTT. The chain links TRBV24-1 to TRBJ1-5; D unresolved. This CDR3 comprises 13 residues. With 3 bases removed from V and 4 bases from J, the gap between germline ends came to 6 bases. Germline CDR1 KGHDR, CDR2 SFDVKD.

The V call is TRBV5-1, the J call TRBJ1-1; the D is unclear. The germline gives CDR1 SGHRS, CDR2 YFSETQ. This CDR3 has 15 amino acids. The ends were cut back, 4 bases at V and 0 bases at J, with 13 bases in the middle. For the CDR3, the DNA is TGCGCCAGCAGCCGCGACACGGGAATGAACACTGAAGCTTTCTTT. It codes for CASSRDTGMNTEAFF.

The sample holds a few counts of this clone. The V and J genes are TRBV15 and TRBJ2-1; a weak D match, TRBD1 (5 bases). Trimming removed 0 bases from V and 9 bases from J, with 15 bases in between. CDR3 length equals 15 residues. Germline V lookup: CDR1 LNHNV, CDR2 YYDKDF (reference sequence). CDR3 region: CATSREMGRVGEQFF. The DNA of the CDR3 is TGTGCCACCAGCAGAGAAATGGGCAGGGTGGGTGAGCAGTTCTTC.

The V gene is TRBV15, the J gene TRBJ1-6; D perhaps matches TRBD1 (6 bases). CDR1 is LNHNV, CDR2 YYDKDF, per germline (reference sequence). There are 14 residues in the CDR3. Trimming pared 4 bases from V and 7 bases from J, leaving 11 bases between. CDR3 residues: CATSTRGTNSPLHF. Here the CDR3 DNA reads TGTGCCACCAGCACGAGGGGGACGAATTCACCCCTCCACTTT.

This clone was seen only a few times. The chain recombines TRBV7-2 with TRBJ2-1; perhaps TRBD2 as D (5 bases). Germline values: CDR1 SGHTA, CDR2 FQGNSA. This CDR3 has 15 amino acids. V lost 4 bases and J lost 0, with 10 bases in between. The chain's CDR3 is CASSSLGSSYNEQFF. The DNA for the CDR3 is TGTGCCAGCAGCTCCTTGGGGAGCTCCTACAATGAGCAGTTCTTC.

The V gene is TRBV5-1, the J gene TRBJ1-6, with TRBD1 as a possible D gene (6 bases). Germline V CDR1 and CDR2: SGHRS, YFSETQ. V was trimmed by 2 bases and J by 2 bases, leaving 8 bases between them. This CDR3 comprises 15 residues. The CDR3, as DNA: TGCGCCAGCAGCTTAACAGGGACCTATAATTCACCCCTCCACTTT. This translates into CASSLTGTYNSPLHF.

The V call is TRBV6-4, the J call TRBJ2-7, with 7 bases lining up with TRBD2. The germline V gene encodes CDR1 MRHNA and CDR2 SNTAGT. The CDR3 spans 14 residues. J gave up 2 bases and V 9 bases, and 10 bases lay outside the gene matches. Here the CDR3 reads CARRLGRRTYEQYF. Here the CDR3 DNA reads TGTGCCAGACGACTCGGGAGGAGGACCTACGAGCAGTACTTC.

CDR3 DNA sequence: TGTGCCAGTAGCCCAGGGACTATGCTCTCCTACGAGCAGTACTTC. It specifies CASSPGTMLSYEQYF. This chain joins TRBV19 and TRBJ2-7; the match to TRBD2 covers 7 bases. The V gene's germline CDR1 is LNHDA and CDR2 SQIVND (reference sequence). Trimming took 6 bases from V and 0 from J; bases not matched to a gene: 8. The CDR3 totals 15 residues.

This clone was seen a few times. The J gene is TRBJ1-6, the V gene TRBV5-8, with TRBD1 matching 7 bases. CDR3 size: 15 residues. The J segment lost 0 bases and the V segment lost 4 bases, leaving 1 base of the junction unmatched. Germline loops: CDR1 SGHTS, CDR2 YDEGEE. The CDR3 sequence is CASSRTGSYNSPLHF. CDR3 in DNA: TGTGCCAGCAGCCGGACAGGCTCCTATAATTCACCCCTCCACTTT.

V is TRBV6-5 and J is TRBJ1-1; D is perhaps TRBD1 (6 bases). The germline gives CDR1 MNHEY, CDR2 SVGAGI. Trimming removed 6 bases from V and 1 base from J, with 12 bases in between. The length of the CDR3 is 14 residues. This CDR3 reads CASRTPRGNTEAFF. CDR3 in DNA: TGTGCCAGCAGAACCCCCAGGGGGAACACTGAAGCTTTCTTT.

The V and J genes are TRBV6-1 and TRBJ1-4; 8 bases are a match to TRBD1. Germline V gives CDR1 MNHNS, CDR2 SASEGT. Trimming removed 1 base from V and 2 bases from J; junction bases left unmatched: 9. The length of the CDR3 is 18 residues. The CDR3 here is CASSEVEFGTGTNEKLFF. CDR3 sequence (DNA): TGTGCCAGCAGTGAAGTGGAGTTCGGGACAGGCACTAATGAAAAACTGTTTTTT.

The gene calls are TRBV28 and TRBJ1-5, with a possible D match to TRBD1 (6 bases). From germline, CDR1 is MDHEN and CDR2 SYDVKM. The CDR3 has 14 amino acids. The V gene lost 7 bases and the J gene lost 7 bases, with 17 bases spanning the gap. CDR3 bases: TGTGCCAGCACCAAGGGGGGGGATTGGCAGCCCCAGCATTTT. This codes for CASTKGGDWQPQHF.

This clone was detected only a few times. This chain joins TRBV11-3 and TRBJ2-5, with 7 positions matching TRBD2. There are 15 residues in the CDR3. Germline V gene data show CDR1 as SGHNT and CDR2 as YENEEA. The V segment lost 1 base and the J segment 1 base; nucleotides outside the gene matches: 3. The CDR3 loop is CASSLARGSQETQYF. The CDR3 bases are TGTGCCAGCAGCTTAGCCCGCGGGAGCCAAGAGACCCAGTACTTC.